The source of this TCR beta chain is a study of blood T cells in healthy people across ages. Points on this clonotype: Its antigen is not identified.

PCR was performed a second time for about 7 to 11 cycles using a sample-barcoded 5' primer and a J-beta primer mix. TCRdb passed the 5' RACE reads through MiXCR, listing each CDR3 protein once. The profile shows roughly 680,000 distinct CDR3 sequences, over 40% of them singletons. There were at least 5.5 micrograms of total RNA extracted from every sample. General observations from the study: Calculation of diversity from one million T cells yielded estimates considered to be underestimates. The long-lived group displayed more naive CD4+ cells, plus higher diversity, than the aged donors did. It was found that TCR beta diversity correlated strongly with the percentage of naive T cells.

V was trimmed by 2 bases and J by 3 bases, leaving 7 bases between them. This CDR3 is 13 amino acids long. The germline gives CDR1 MNHNS, CDR2 SASEGT. The sample taken for sequencing was blood. This chain connects TRBV6-1 to TRBJ1-1, with TRBD1 as a possible D gene (6 bases). This TCR came from an elderly woman in good health. The CDR3 loop is CASSEQGYTEAFF. The CDR3 region has the DNA TGTGCCAGCAGTGAACAGGGGTACACTGAAGCTTTCTTT.